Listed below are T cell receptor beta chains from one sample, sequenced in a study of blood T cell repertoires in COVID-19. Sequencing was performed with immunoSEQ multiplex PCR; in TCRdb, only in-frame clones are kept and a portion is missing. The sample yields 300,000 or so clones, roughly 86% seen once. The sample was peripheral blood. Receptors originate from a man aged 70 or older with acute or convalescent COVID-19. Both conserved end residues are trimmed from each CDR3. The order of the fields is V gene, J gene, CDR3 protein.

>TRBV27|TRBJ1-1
ASSLIQNTEAF
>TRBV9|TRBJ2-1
ASSAGGRSYNEQF
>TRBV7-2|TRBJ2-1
ASSLTPGDAAISYNEQF
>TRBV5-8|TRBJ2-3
ASSFPPDRVN
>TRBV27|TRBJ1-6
ASSRARGDSPLH
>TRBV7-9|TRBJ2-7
ASSLVPGGLDEQY
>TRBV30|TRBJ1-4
AWSQRGGNEKLF
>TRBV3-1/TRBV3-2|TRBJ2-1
ASSQVLAGVGEQF
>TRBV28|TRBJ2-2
ASSRLAGGPFGGELF
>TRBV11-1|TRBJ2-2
ASVPLDSYTGELF
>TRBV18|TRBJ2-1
ASSPNFSGGASHNEQF
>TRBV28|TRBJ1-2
ASSLTGGSHGYT
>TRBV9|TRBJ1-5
ASSRAGDRQPQH
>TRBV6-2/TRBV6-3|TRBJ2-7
ASSYKNGEQY
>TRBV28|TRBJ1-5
ASSGEGAKQPQH
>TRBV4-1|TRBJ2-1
ASSLRAAGGPLANEQF
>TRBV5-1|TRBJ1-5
ASSSGTGSNQPQH
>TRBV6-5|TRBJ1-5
ATWGQGEIQPQH
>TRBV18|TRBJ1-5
ASSTGGSNQPQH
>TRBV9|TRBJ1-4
ASSVGYNEKLF
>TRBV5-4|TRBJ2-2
ASSGRAGGPGTGELF
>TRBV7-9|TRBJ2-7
ASSHAGRYYEQY
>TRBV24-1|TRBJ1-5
ATYRGNQPQH
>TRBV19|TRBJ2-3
ASSTGQFTDTQY
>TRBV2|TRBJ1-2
ASRPGQGSGGYT
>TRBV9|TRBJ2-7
ASSSSGWTGVEQY
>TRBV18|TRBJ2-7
ASSPKTGGDEQY
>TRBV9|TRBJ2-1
ASSVAKGLAGGSSYNEQF
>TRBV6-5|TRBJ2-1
ASSYGDSTYNEQF
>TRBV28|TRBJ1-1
ASSLPSMNTEAF